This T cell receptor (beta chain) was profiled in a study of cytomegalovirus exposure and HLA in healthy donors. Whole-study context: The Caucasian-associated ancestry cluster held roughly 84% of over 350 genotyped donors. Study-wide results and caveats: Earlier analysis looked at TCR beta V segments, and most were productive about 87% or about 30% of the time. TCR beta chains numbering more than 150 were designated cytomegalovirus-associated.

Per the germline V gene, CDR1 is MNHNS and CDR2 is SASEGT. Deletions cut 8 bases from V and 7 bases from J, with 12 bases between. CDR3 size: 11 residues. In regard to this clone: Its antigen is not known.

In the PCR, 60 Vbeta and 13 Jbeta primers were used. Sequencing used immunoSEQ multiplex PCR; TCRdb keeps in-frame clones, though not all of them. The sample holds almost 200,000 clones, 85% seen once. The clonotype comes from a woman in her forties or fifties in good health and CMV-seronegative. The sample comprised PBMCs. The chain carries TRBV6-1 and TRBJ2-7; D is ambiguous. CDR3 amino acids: CASSILREQYF. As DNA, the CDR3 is TGTGCCAGCTCAATTTTGAGGGAGCAGTACTTC.